This TCR beta chain was observed in a study of cytomegalovirus exposure and HLA in healthy donors. Use of 60 Vbeta and 13 Jbeta primers characterized the PCR. Generated by immunoSEQ multiplex PCR, the TCRdb table keeps only in-frame clones and is missing some. The sample includes about 110,000 clones, more than 65% of them seen just once. As concerns this clone: Antigen: not known.

The germline V gene encodes CDR1 MGHRA and CDR2 YSYEKL. The CDR3 has 16 residues. With V trimmed by 2 bases and J by 5 bases, 7 bases remained unmatched. Study results and caveats: The study reported that TCR beta sequences accurately predicted HLA-A and HLA-B alleles in most subjects. Excluded: some indistinguishable V segments such as TRBV6-2 and TRBV6-3.

This chain uses TRBV4-1 with TRBJ2-3, with 10 bases matching TRBD1. The sample comprised PBMCs. This clonotype was sampled from a man aged 25-45 years in good health and CMV-seronegative. The CDR3 sequence is CASSQTGQGGGDTQYF. The CDR3 region has the DNA TGCGCCAGCAGCCAAACAGGACAGGGGGGAGGAGATACGCAGTATTTT.